The 5 T cell receptor beta chains reported below all come from one sample, sequenced in a study of cytomegalovirus exposure and HLA in healthy donors. Primers included in the PCR were 60 Vbeta and 13 Jbeta primers. Assay used: immunoSEQ multiplex PCR; TCRdb lists only in-frame clones, some missing. The sample shows roughly 120,000 clones, 77% of them seen only once. The sample taken for sequencing was PBMCs. Receptor source: a middle-aged woman in good health and CMV-seropositive.

As regards this clone: The sample has other DNA sequences that encode this CDR3 too. The chain links TRBV9 to TRBJ2-1, with 8 bases matching TRBD2. CDR1 is SGDLS, CDR2 YYNGEE, per germline. CDR3 length: 15 residues. The junction had 6 bases not matched to a gene; V was cut back by 2 bases and J by 5 bases. The CDR3 protein is CASSVSGGRNNEQFF. The CDR3 DNA follows: TGTGCCAGCAGCGTGTCGGGAGGGAGAAACAATGAGCAGTTCTTC.

The chain couples TRBV28 to TRBJ2-5; tentatively, D is TRBD2 (6 bases). This CDR3 contains 14 residues. Trimming stripped 5 bases from V and 7 bases from J, with 17 bases between. Germline V gene lookup returns CDR1 MDHEN and CDR2 SYDVKM. The CDR3 loop is CASSPGSVAGTQYF. CDR3 nucleotides: TGTGCCAGCAGTCCCGGGAGTGTGGCCGGGACCCAGTACTTC.

A remark on this clone: Additional DNA sequences in this sample encode the identical CDR3. The chain links TRBV9 to TRBJ2-3, with 11 positions matching TRBD2. V dropped 4 bases and J dropped 0; count of bases not matched to a gene: 1. Per the germline V gene, CDR1 is SGDLS and CDR2 is YYNGEE. The CDR3 extends over 15 amino acids. The CDR3 sequence is CASSRTSGSTDTQYF. CDR3 sequence (DNA): TGTGCCAGCAGCAGGACTAGCGGGAGCACAGATACGCAGTATTTT.

This clone was observed a handful of times. J is TRBJ2-1 and V is TRBV30; 8 nucleotides align to TRBD2. V lost 1 base, J lost 9 bases, and 8 bases stayed unmatched. The CDR3 covers 14 residues. Germline V gives CDR1 GTSNPN, CDR2 SVGIG (reference sequence). In DNA form, the CDR3 reads TGTGCCTGGAGTGGGGGACTAGAATCTACTGAGCAGTTCTTC. Its translation: CAWSGGLESTEQFF.

This chain joins TRBV29-1 and TRBJ2-5, with D maybe TRBD2 (5 bases). The J call could be wrong; TRBJ2-7 is a better fit for the DNA end. Per the germline V gene, CDR1 is SQVTM and CDR2 is ANQGSEA. The CDR3 is 11 amino acids. In nucleotides, the CDR3 is TGCAGCGTTGATGCGGGCTACGAGCAGTACTTC. Its protein is CSVDAGYEQYF.